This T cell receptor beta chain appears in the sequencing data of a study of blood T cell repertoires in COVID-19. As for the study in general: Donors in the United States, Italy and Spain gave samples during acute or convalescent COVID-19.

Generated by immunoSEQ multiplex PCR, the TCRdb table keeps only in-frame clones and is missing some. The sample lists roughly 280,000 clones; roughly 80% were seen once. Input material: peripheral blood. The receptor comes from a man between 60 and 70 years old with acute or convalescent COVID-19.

CDR3 sequence: CASSIAGRVVSTDTQYF. In DNA, the CDR3 is TGTGCCAGTAGTATAGCGGGCAGGGTTGTGAGCACAGATACGCAGTATTTT. J is TRBJ2-3 and V is TRBV19; TRBD1 might be the D (5 bases). Germline CDR1 LNHDA, CDR2 SQIVND (reference sequence). The V and J ends lost 1 base and 0 bases respectively, with 14 bases between them. The CDR3 extends over 17 amino acids.